This T cell receptor beta chain was identified in a study of blood T cell repertoires in COVID-19. For the study at large: The origin of the acute and convalescent COVID-19 samples was the United States, Italy and Spain. PBMCs, B-cell-depleted T cells, or T cells provided the cDNA or gDNA that made up the material.

Original data processing: Estimated nucleated cell counts came from reference gene primer amplification. The assay was immunoSEQ multiplex PCR, and TCRdb's table has in-frame clones only and misses some. V and J calls and clone size are as listed in that table; D and trimming were resolved from the DNA. The repertoire consists of around 270,000 clones, with more than 75% occurring once and the leading ten covering roughly 9.8%. The CDR3 has 15 residues. Germline assignment: CDR1 LNHDA and CDR2 SQIVND (reference sequence). V shed 2 bases and J 6 bases; nucleotides not matched to a gene: 6. This clonotype was sampled from a man in his forties who had recovered from COVID-19. The specimen was peripheral blood. The gene calls are TRBV19 and TRBJ1-5; 8 nucleotides align to TRBD1. In DNA, the CDR3 is TGTGCCAGTAGTATAACCCGGACAGGGCCTCAGCCCCAGCATTTT. Translation gives CASSITRTGPQPQHF. The complete variable domain, with remaining parts taken from reference TRBV19 and TRBJ1-5, reads DGGITQSPKYLFRKEGQNVTLSCEQNLNHDAMYWYRQDPGQGLRLIYYSQIVNDFQKGDIAEGYSVSREKKESFPLTVTSAQKNPTAFYLCASSITRTGPQPQHFGDGTRLSIL.